The 5 T cell receptor beta chains presented below share a single source sample, sequenced in a study of long-term antiretroviral therapy in people with HIV. Investigators performed immunoSEQ version v3.0 at survey level. Only in-frame clones appear in the TCRdb table, and some are missing; sequencing was by immunoSEQ multiplex PCR. The table has 8,000 or so clones, over 70% seen once. The sequenced sample was unsorted PBMCs, obtained around 2.6 years before starting antiretroviral therapy. The origin of the receptors is a man aged 35 to 55 with HIV.

This clone has just one count. The CDR3 spells CASSLTRVFNYGYTF. Here the CDR3 DNA reads TGTGCCAGCAGCCTAACTCGGGTCTTTAACTATGGCTACACCTTC. The chain recombines TRBV14 with TRBJ1-2; D remains unclear. V lost 4 bases and J 1 base, leaving 13 bases between the germline ends. The CDR3 covers 15 residues. Germline CDR1 is SGHDN and CDR2 is FVKESK. Variable domain in full (rest from reference TRBV14 and TRBJ1-2): EAGVTQFPSHSVIEKGQTVTLRCDPISGHDNLYWYRRVMGKEIKFLLHFVKESKQDESGMPNNRFLAERTGGTYSTLKVQPAELEDSGVYFCASSLTRVFNYGYTFGSGTRLTVV.

The chain links TRBV25-1 to TRBJ2-3; TRBD1 or TRBD2 may be the D gene (5 bases each). V was trimmed by 2 bases and J by 8 bases, leaving 8 bases between them. This CDR3 has 12 residues. Germline CDR1 MGHDK, CDR2 SYGVNS. The CDR3 nucleotides are TGTGCCAGCAGTGAACTCGGGACTACGCAGTATTTT. It encodes CASSELGTTQYF.

V and J are TRBV27 and TRBJ2-1; the D is unclear. The V end was cut by 1 base, the J end by 2 bases, with 12 bases between. The CDR3 consists of 16 residues. Germline V CDR1 and CDR2: MNHEY, SMNVEV (reference sequence). This CDR3 is CASSLWAASPYNEQFF. CDR3 DNA: TGTGCCAGCAGTTTATGGGCAGCTTCTCCCTACAATGAGCAGTTCTTC.

This rearrangement joins TRBV6-6 to TRBJ2-3, with TRBD1 matching over 8 bases. V lost 7 bases, J lost 5 bases, and 5 bases stayed unmatched. This CDR3 comprises 13 residues. Germline CDR1 MNHNY, CDR2 SVGAGI (reference sequence). The CDR3 loop reads CASKTGAVDTQYF. CDR3 DNA sequence: TGTGCCAGCAAGACAGGGGCGGTAGATACGCAGTATTTT.

The chain combines TRBV6-1 with TRBJ2-7, with unresolved D. V was clipped by 5 bases and J by 3 bases, with 8 bases between them. The V gene's germline CDR1 is MNHNS and CDR2 SASEGT. The length of the CDR3 is 12 residues. CDR3 nucleotide sequence: TGTGCCAGCAGTCACACGGGCTACGAGCAGTACTTC. Protein product: CASSHTGYEQYF.